This T cell receptor beta chain was observed in a study of blood T cell repertoires in COVID-19. Study-wide context: Sources were T cells, B-cell-depleted T cells, or PBMCs; the material itself was cDNA or gDNA.

The method was immunoSEQ multiplex PCR; TCRdb's version includes in-frame clones alone and lacks a portion of them. The sample shows about 300,000 clones, 75% to 90% of them seen only once. Participant-given clinical history determined each cohort assignment. Symptom resolution, clearance, or two negative PCRs marked the recovered donors of Cohort 3. Sequenced: PBMCs or T cells enriched from blood (not recorded which). The TCR was taken from a woman aged 40 to 50 who had recovered from COVID-19.

The CDR3 is CASSSGTGVGEQYF. The CDR3 DNA sequence: TGTGCCAGTAGTTCCGGGACAGGGGTTGGCGAGCAGTACTTC. The chain employs TRBV19 and TRBJ2-7, with 10 bases fitting TRBD1. Losses at the gene ends were 5 bases for V and 6 bases for J; bases not matched to a gene: 7. The CDR3 runs 14 residues. Germline CDR1 reads LNHDA; CDR2 reads SQIVND (reference sequence).